The rows below give T cell receptor beta chains drawn from one sample of a study of cytomegalovirus exposure and HLA in healthy donors. The repertoire was sequenced with immunoSEQ multiplex PCR; TCRdb's copy has only in-frame clones and lacks some. The sample carries 90,000 to 150,000 clones, 70% to 85% recorded once. The specimen was PBMCs. The receptors stem from a human donor in good health. CDR3s include the opening cysteine and the closing phenylalanine or tryptophan. The D gene is left open where the match is weak. Size is omitted from some rows. Given values are once, few, many or a class for expanded clones.

>TRBV6-5|TRBJ1-3|NA|few
CASSSAGVSGNTIYF
TGTGCCAGCAGTTCCGCAGGGGTCTCTGGAAACACCATATATTTT
>TRBV11-3|TRBJ1-1|NA|NA
CASSHRTRGSEAFF
TGTGCCAGCAGTCACCGGACCAGGGGCTCTGAAGCTTTCTTT
>TRBV27|TRBJ2-2|TRBD2|NA
CASSTSGRANGELFF
TGTGCCAGCAGTACTAGCGGGAGGGCCAACGGGGAGCTGTTTTTT
>TRBV2|TRBJ1-1|TRBD1|NA
CASSTYRGNTEAFF
TGTGCCAGCAGTACATACAGGGGGAACACTGAAGCTTTCTTT
>TRBV10-3|TRBJ1-1|TRBD1|NA
CAISETRGSEAFF
TGTGCCATCAGTGAAACCAGGGGGTCTGAAGCTTTCTTT
>TRBV19|TRBJ1-5|NA|once
CASSIDGTGVNQPQHF
TGTGCCAGTAGTATTGACGGGACGGGGGTCAATCAGCCCCAGCATTTT
>TRBV6-5|TRBJ1-2|TRBD1|few
CASSFDRARAYGYTF
TGTGCCAGCAGTTTCGACAGGGCCAGAGCCTATGGCTACACCTTC
>TRBV5-1|TRBJ1-1|NA|NA
CASSSVGADKAFF
TGCGCCAGCAGCTCGGTTGGGGCCGATAAAGCTTTCTTT
>TRBV20-1|TRBJ1-1|NA|NA
CSAQTYREAFF
TGCAGTGCGCAGACGTACAGGGAAGCTTTCTTT
>TRBV6-5|TRBJ2-7|TRBD1|NA
CASSYSDRGLYEQYF
TGTGCCAGCAGTTACTCGGACAGGGGGCTGTACGAGCAGTACTTC